This T cell receptor (beta chain) emerged from a study of blood T cells in healthy people across ages. Whole-study findings and limits: Observed TCR beta diversity showed a strong correlation with the percentage of naive T cells as measured by flow cytometry. It was not possible, with unsorted PBMCs, to conclusively compare naive and antigen-experienced cells.

Germline CDR1 and CDR2: SGHTA and FQGNSA. With 2 bases removed from V and 2 bases from J, the gap between germline ends came to 13 bases. The CDR3 runs 16 residues. Details on this clonotype: The antigen is not known.

For the second PCR, which ran for about 7 to 11 cycles, a sample-barcoded 5' primer and a J-beta primer mix were used. TCRdb re-called the 5' RACE reads with MiXCR, one entry per CDR3 protein. This sample has some 550,000 distinct CDR3 sequences; about 45% occur once, and the top ten carry about 26%. The TCR originated in a man aged 80 or over in good health. J is TRBJ2-1 and V is TRBV7-2, with D possibly being TRBD2 (6 bases). Specimen: blood. CDR3 DNA: TGTGCCAGCAGCTTAAGACCGCGGGGAACCTACAATGAGCAGTTCTTC. Encoded protein: CASSLRPRGTYNEQFF.